These 15 T cell receptor beta chains were sequenced from one sample in a study of T cell responses to AZD1222 COVID-19 vaccine. Clones were sequenced by immunoSEQ multiplex PCR, and TCRdb holds only the in-frame ones, with some missing. The data contain some 130,000 clones, roughly 93% of them seen just once; the ten biggest clones take up 6% to 7.5%. The sequences come from peripheral blood, collected 28 days after the second AZD1222 dose. The receptors were gathered from an adult who received the AZD1222 COVID-19 vaccine.

This chain joins TRBV18 and TRBJ2-7; D might be TRBD2 (6 bases). Deletions cut 5 bases from V and 4 bases from J, with 9 bases between. From germline, CDR1 is KGHSH and CDR2 LQKENI. This CDR3 is built from 12 residues. In DNA, the CDR3 is TGTGCCAGCTCATCGGGAGAGTACGAGCAGTACTTC. Protein: CASSSGEYEQYF.

The rearrangement uses TRBV6-6 and TRBJ1-2, with D tentatively TRBD1 (6 bases). Germline CDR1 is MNHNY and CDR2 is SVGAGI (reference sequence). The CDR3 has 14 amino acids. V gave up 5 bases and J gave up 12 bases, with 22 bases separating them. In nucleotides, the CDR3 is TGTGCCAGCAGTCCCCCGGGGGCAGCTCAACACCACACCTTC. Protein product: CASSPPGAAQHHTF.

The chain carries TRBV28 and TRBJ2-7, with D uncertain. Trimming took 3 bases from V and 5 from J, leaving 11 bases between them. CDR3 length equals 13 residues. Looked up from germline, CDR1 is MDHEN and CDR2 is SYDVKM. This chain's CDR3 is CASSLVFTDEQYF. The DNA for the CDR3 is TGTGCCAGCAGTTTGGTATTTACGGACGAGCAGTACTTC.

The chain couples TRBV19 to TRBJ2-1; 12 bases are shared with TRBD2. The CDR3 is 17 residues long. Germline V gene sequence: CDR1 LNHDA, CDR2 SQIVND (reference sequence). Trimming cost V 3 bases and J 2 bases; bases outside gene matches: 5. Written as DNA, the CDR3 is TGTGCCAGTAGTATTTCTAGCGGGGGGGTACCCTACAATGAGCAGTTCTTC. Protein product: CASSISSGGVPYNEQFF.

J is TRBJ1-1 and V is TRBV30, with D perhaps matching TRBD1 (5 bases). This CDR3 contains 14 residues. The V gene lost 5 bases and the J gene lost 1 base, with 14 bases spanning the gap. Looked up from germline, CDR1 is GTSNPN and CDR2 is SVGIG (reference sequence). As DNA, the CDR3 is TGTGCCTGGGATCCCAACAGGAGGAACACTGAAGCTTTCTTT. It encodes CAWDPNRRNTEAFF.

CDR3 DNA sequence: TGTGCCAGCAGTTTACTTTTTAGCGGGGGGGCCCGAGAGACCCAGTACTTC. It is translated as CASSLLFSGGARETQYF. The chain links TRBV7-9 to TRBJ2-5; 11 bases match TRBD2. Germline V gene sequence: CDR1 SEHNR, CDR2 FQNEAQ (reference sequence). V trimming: 6 bases; J trimming: 4 bases; junction bases outside the gene matches: 13. The CDR3 is made up of 17 amino acids.

The V gene is TRBV28, the J gene TRBJ1-5; D might be TRBD1 (5 bases). The CDR3 sequence is 14 residues long. Trimming removed 6 bases at V and 5 bases at J, with 14 bases between. Germline V gene sequence: CDR1 MDHEN, CDR2 SYDVKM. The CDR3 sequence: CASRTSGGYQPQHF. The CDR3 DNA sequence: TGTGCCAGCAGAACTTCGGGGGGGTATCAGCCCCAGCATTTT. Full variable domain (rest looked up from reference TRBV28 and TRBJ1-5): DVKVTQSSRYLVKRTGEKVFLECVQDMDHENMFWYRQDPGLGLRLIYFSYDVKMKEKGDIPEGYSVSREKKERFSLILESASTNQTSMYLCASRTSGGYQPQHFGDGTRLSIL.

The chain is built from TRBV30 and TRBJ2-7; unclear D gene. This CDR3 is 14 amino acids long. The germline CDR1 and CDR2 sequences are GTSNPN and SVGIG (reference sequence). V gave up 2 bases and J gave up 1 base, with 12 bases separating them. CDR3 sequence: CAWSRSGVSYEQYF. Here the CDR3 DNA reads TGTGCCTGGAGTAGATCTGGGGTTTCCTACGAGCAGTACTTC. The full variable domain, rest sourced from reference TRBV30 and TRBJ2-7, is SQTIHQWPATLVQPVGSPLSLECTVEGTSNPNLYWYRQAAGRGLQLLFYSVGIGQISSEVPQNLSASRPQDRQFILSSKKLLLSDSGFYLCAWSRSGVSYEQYFGPGTRLTVT.

The CDR3 reads CSVEASGLNTDTQYF. In DNA, the CDR3 is TGCAGCGTTGAAGCTTCGGGACTGAACACAGATACGCAGTATTTT. V usage is TRBV29-1 and J usage is TRBJ2-3, with a tentative D call TRBD2 (6 bases). Trimming took 1 base from V and 2 from J, leaving 13 bases between them. Germline lookup yields CDR1 SQVTM and CDR2 ANQGSEA. This CDR3 spans 15 amino acids.

The chain carries TRBV12-3 or TRBV12-4 and TRBJ1-1, with D uncertain. This CDR3 is 11 amino acids long. Between the trimmed V and J ends, which lost 5 bases and 9 bases, there was a span of 10 bases. For the CDR3, the DNA is TGTGCCAGCAGTCGAGTGGGTAAAGCTTTCTTT. This sequence encodes CASSRVGKAFF.

The chain links TRBV28 to TRBJ1-4, with TRBD1 as a possible D gene (5 bases). CDR1 and CDR2 from the germline V gene are MDHEN and SYDVKM. The CDR3 is 14 residues long. V lost 8 bases, J lost 11 bases, and 21 bases lay in between. The CDR3 region has the DNA TGTGCCAGCGCCACAGGTTTGGCGCCTAACAAACTGTTTTTT. Translated, it gives CASATGLAPNKLFF.

The chain is built from TRBV10-2 and TRBJ1-4; D gene unclear. Germline-derived CDR1 and CDR2 are WSHSY and SAAADI. V dropped 6 bases and J dropped 10 bases, with 24 bases sitting between them. The CDR3 totals 16 residues. The CDR3 region is CASSLFDPQYEAKLFF. The CDR3 nucleotides are TGCGCCAGCAGCCTCTTTGACCCTCAATACGAGGCAAAACTGTTTTTT.

The CDR3 is CASSSRTGENSYEQYF. The DNA for the CDR3 is TGTGCCAGCAGCTCCCGGACAGGGGAGAACTCCTACGAGCAGTACTTC. The chain uses TRBV11-2 and TRBJ2-7, with 9 bases that match TRBD1. The CDR3 loop spans 16 amino acids. V trimming: 4 bases; J trimming: 0 bases; junction bases outside the gene matches: 7. In germline, CDR1 is SGHAT, CDR2 FQNNGV.

CDR3 amino acids: CACKRGILGGYTF. The CDR3 nucleotides are TGTGCCTGCAAAAGGGGGATTCTTGGAGGCTACACCTTC. This sequence joins TRBV30 and TRBJ1-2; a weak D match, TRBD1 (6 bases). Trimming pared 6 bases from V and 8 bases from J, leaving 19 bases between. CDR1 and CDR2 (germline): GTSNPN, SVGIG (reference sequence). The CDR3 consists of 13 residues.

This chain connects TRBV9 to TRBJ1-6; D unresolved. V dropped 0 bases and J dropped 8 bases, with 12 bases sitting between them. The CDR3 contains 15 residues. From germline, CDR1 is SGDLS and CDR2 YYNGEE. The CDR3 DNA reads as TGTGCCAGCAGCGTAGGCCCAAGTGTCGATTCACCCCTCCACTTT. This codes for CASSVGPSVDSPLHF.